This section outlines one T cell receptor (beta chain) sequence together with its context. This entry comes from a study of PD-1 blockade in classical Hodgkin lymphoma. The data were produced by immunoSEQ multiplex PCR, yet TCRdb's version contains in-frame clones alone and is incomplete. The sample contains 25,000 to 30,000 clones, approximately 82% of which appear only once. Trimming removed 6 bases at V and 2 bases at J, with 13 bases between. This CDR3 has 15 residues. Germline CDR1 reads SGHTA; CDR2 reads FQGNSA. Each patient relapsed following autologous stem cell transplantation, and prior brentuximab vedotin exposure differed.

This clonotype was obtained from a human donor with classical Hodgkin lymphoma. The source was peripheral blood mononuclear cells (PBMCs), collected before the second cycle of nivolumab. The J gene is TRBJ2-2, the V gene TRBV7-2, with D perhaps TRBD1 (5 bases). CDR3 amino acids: CASRPAGSNTGELFF. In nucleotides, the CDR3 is TGTGCCAGCAGGCCGGCAGGGTCCAACACCGGGGAGCTGTTTTTT.